The 18 T cell receptor beta chains presented below share a single source sample, sequenced in a study of graft-versus-host responses after intestinal transplantation. No antigen is known for these receptors. Generated by immunoSEQ multiplex PCR, the TCRdb table keeps only in-frame clones and is missing some. The table has some 140,000 clones, around nine tenths seen once. The sequences come from unstimulated CD4+ T cells sorted from spleen or lymph node cells, collected before intestinal transplant. These receptors were taken from a human donor who received an intestinal transplant.

V is TRBV7-3 and J is TRBJ2-1; 8 positions match TRBD1. The V gene end was trimmed by 2 bases and the J gene end by 6 bases; junction bases not matched to a gene: 3. Germline lookup yields CDR1 SGHTA and CDR2 FQGTGA. The CDR3 has 14 residues. CDR3 nucleotides: TGTGCCAGCAGCTTAGGAGGACAGGGCAATGAGCAGTTCTTC. This codes for CASSLGGQGNEQFF.

This clone is a singleton in its sample. The rearrangement links TRBV6-1 to TRBJ2-3; D is unresolved. Germline CDR1 MNHNS, CDR2 SASEGT. Trimming cost V 4 bases and J 5 bases, with 4 bases left between them. This CDR3 is 11 amino acids long. Here the CDR3 DNA reads TGTGCCAGCAGTGCTATAGATACGCAGTATTTT. Its translation: CASSAIDTQYF.

The chain carries TRBV18 and TRBJ2-4, with D hard to call. Trimming took off 0 bases at V and 0 bases at J, with 3 bases between the two ends. CDR3 length: 14 residues. Germline lookup yields CDR1 KGHSH and CDR2 LQKENI. The CDR3 protein is CASSPPVAKNIQYF. CDR3 DNA sequence: TGTGCCAGCTCACCACCGGTAGCCAAAAACATTCAGTACTTC.

The V call is TRBV6-1, the J call TRBJ1-1; D is uncertain. The CDR3 contains 13 residues. Trimming took 4 bases from V and 1 from J, leaving 7 bases between them. Per the germline V gene, CDR1 is MNHNS and CDR2 is SASEGT. DNA of the CDR3: TGTGCCAGCAGTGGGTCTGCGAACACTGAAGCTTTCTTT. Translated: CASSGSANTEAFF.

DNA of the CDR3: TGTGCCAGTAGTATAAAAACGGGAGGGGTTGACGAGCAGTACTTC. The encoded protein is CASSIKTGGVDEQYF. V gene TRBV19 combines with J gene TRBJ2-7, with 8 bases matching TRBD2. This CDR3 spans 15 amino acids. In germline, CDR1 is LNHDA, CDR2 SQIVND (reference sequence). V dropped 2 bases and J dropped 5; count of bases not matched to a gene: 8.

V usage is TRBV30 and J usage is TRBJ2-7, with D tentatively TRBD1 or TRBD2 (5 bases each). V lost 2 bases and J lost 3, with 14 bases in between. CDR3 length equals 14 residues. Per germline, CDR1 GTSNPN and CDR2 SVGIG (reference sequence). This chain's CDR3 is CAWSTGQGFYEQYF. The CDR3, as DNA: TGTGCCTGGAGTACGGGGCAGGGATTCTACGAGCAGTACTTC.

This chain joins TRBV19 and TRBJ1-4; D possibly corresponds to TRBD1 (6 bases). This CDR3 contains 15 residues. CDR1 is LNHDA and CDR2 is SQIVND in the germline V gene (reference sequence). V gave up 6 bases and J gave up 4 bases, with 15 bases separating them. CDR3: CASRKSGAHNEKLFF. CDR3 DNA: TGTGCCAGTAGAAAATCAGGGGCCCATAATGAAAAACTGTTTTTT.

This clone was recorded once. The chain is built from TRBV2 and TRBJ2-1; 15 bases fit TRBD2. The CDR3 is 15 amino acids. V was clipped by 6 bases and J by 6 bases; unmatched bases: 3. Germline lookup yields CDR1 SNHLY and CDR2 FYNNEI. As DNA, the CDR3 is TGTGCCAGCAGCTGGACTAGCGGGAGGGCCAATGAGCAGTTCTTC. Translated: CASSWTSGRANEQFF.

The V call is TRBV4-3, the J call TRBJ2-5; 9 bases map to TRBD2. This CDR3 contains 13 residues. Germline CDR1 reads LGHNA; CDR2 reads YSLEER. V gave up 4 bases and J gave up 3 bases; unmatched junction bases: 0. The CDR3 region is CASSRTSEETQYF. For the CDR3, the DNA is TGCGCCAGCAGCCGGACTAGCGAAGAGACCCAGTACTTC.

This clone was seen a single time. The missing conserved phenylalanine or tryptophan at the end of this CDR3 makes a read error likely. The DNA is omitted, as the CDR3 cannot be located on it reliably, and the CDR3 follows TCRdb's listing. This chain connects TRBV6-4 to TRBJ2-7; the DNA was not used to check the table's D call, TRBD2. The CDR3 extends over 16 residues, inclusive of both ends. Germline V gene data show CDR1 as MRHNA and CDR2 as SNTAGT. CDR3 protein: CASSDPKTRNQRVEIS.

The CDR3 nucleotides are TGTGCCACGACACAGAACTCTCTTATGACCCAGTACTTC. Protein: CATTQNSLMTQYF. The chain carries TRBV6-1 and TRBJ2-5; no reliable D call. CDR3 length: 13 amino acids. V shed 10 bases and J shed 7 bases, with 19 bases lying between them. Germline loops: CDR1 MNHNS, CDR2 SASEGT.

The rearrangement links TRBV2 to TRBJ2-7; D gene uncertain. The CDR3 sequence is 12 residues long. V lost 7 bases to trimming and J lost 4 bases, with 11 bases between them. CDR1 and CDR2 from the germline V gene are SNHLY and FYNNEI. Here the CDR3 reads CASTISSYEQYF. CDR3 DNA: TGTGCCAGCACTATCTCAAGTTACGAGCAGTACTTC.

V usage is TRBV9 and J usage is TRBJ1-2, with D unresolved. Germline V gives CDR1 SGDLS, CDR2 YYNGEE. The V end was cut by 2 bases, the J end by 3 bases, with 8 bases between. The CDR3 has 13 residues. CDR3 in amino acids: CASSVYGHYGYTF. The CDR3 DNA reads as TGTGCCAGCAGCGTCTATGGACACTATGGCTACACCTTC.

The chain recombines TRBV9 with TRBJ2-2; TRBD2 matches at 7 bases. V was clipped by 3 bases and J by 6 bases; unmatched bases: 11. Germline CDR1 and CDR2: SGDLS and YYNGEE. The CDR3 length is 16 residues. CDR3 bases: TGTGCCAGCAGCGCCGGGACGGGGGGTACCCCCGGGGAGCTGTTTTTT. Translated: CASSAGTGGTPGELFF.

CDR3 protein: CASSSHPTSGRSYEQYF. The CDR3 DNA is TGTGCCAGCAGCTCCCACCCCACTAGCGGGAGATCGTACGAGCAGTACTTC. The genes are TRBV7-9 and TRBJ2-7, with 11 bases that match TRBD2. The CDR3 runs to 17 residues. CDR1 SEHNR and CDR2 FQNEAQ come from the germline V gene (reference sequence). V was pared by 4 bases and J by 4 bases, with 12 bases of the junction left unmatched.

V is TRBV28 and J is TRBJ2-7; TRBD2 matches at 8 bases. CDR1 is MDHEN and CDR2 is SYDVKM in the germline V gene. Unmatched junction bases numbered 5, after V lost 2 bases and J lost 2 bases. The CDR3 extends over 15 amino acids. CDR3 sequence (DNA): TGTGCCAGCAGTTTAAGGGTTAGCGGGGCCTACGAGCAGTACTTC. Protein product: CASSLRVSGAYEQYF.

The chain is built from TRBV9 and TRBJ1-2, with no clear D. There are 13 residues in the CDR3. Trimming cost V 1 base and J 6 bases, with 10 bases left between them. CDR1 and CDR2 (germline): SGDLS, YYNGEE. CDR3 DNA sequence: TGTGCCAGCAGCGTAACCCCTATCCATGGCTACACCTTC. This translates into CASSVTPIHGYTF.

The chain combines TRBV30 with TRBJ1-5; D uncertain. With 3 bases removed from V and 4 bases from J, the gap between germline ends came to 13 bases. Germline CDR1 GTSNPN, CDR2 SVGIG (reference sequence). There are 14 residues in the CDR3. The CDR3 coding sequence is TGTGCCTGGAGAAGTACGGGCGATAATCAGCCCCAGCATTTT. Protein sequence: CAWRSTGDNQPQHF.